The next 13 T cell receptor beta chains were all read from a single sample in a study of blood T cell repertoires in COVID-19. Generated by immunoSEQ multiplex PCR, the TCRdb table keeps only in-frame clones and is missing some. Here the sample spans about 76,000 clones, over 85% being singletons. The sequenced sample consisted of peripheral blood. Receptor source: a human donor in a cohort sampled during active COVID-19.

V and J are TRBV7-9 and TRBJ2-5, with 14 nucleotides matching TRBD2. Germline V gene data show CDR1 as SEHNR and CDR2 as FQNEAQ (reference sequence). This CDR3 contains 15 residues. V trimming: 5 bases; J trimming: 4 bases; junction bases outside the gene matches: 3. In DNA, the CDR3 is TGTGCCAGCAGCCGGGGACTAGCGGGGGTAGAGACCCAGTACTTC. Translating gives CASSRGLAGVETQYF.

In regard to this clone: Within the sample, other DNA sequences also encode this same CDR3. V and J are TRBV5-1 and TRBJ2-5, with TRBD1 matching 9 bases. This CDR3 has 14 residues. V was pared by 4 bases and J by 4 bases, with 5 bases of the junction left unmatched. CDR1 and CDR2 (germline): SGHRS, YFSETQ. In DNA form, the CDR3 reads TGCGCCAGCAGCCTAACAGGGGGCGGAGAGACCCAGTACTTC. Translated: CASSLTGGGETQYF.

This chain joins TRBV7-2 and TRBJ2-1; TRBD1 aligns across 7 bases. The CDR3 loop spans 16 amino acids. Trimming took 1 base from V and 7 from J; bases not matched to a gene: 10. In germline, CDR1 is SGHTA, CDR2 FQGNSA. DNA for the CDR3: TGTGCCAGCAGCTTAGTAGGGGGCTACGGGGAGAATGAGCAGTTCTTC. Protein product: CASSLVGGYGENEQFF.

This chain uses TRBV4-3 with TRBJ1-5; no clear D gene. The CDR3 runs to 16 residues. CDR1 and CDR2 from the germline V gene are LGHNA and YSLEER. V lost 1 base and J lost 2, with 12 bases in between. CDR3 sequence (DNA): TGCGCCAGCAGCCAAGGTGGAGGGAAGGGCAATCAGCCCCAGCATTTT. This translates into CASSQGGGKGNQPQHF.

The chain links TRBV4-3 to TRBJ1-3; maybe TRBD1 (5 bases). The germline gives CDR1 LGHNA, CDR2 YSLEER. V dropped 4 bases and J dropped 2 bases, with 12 bases sitting between them. The CDR3 runs to 15 residues. CDR3 protein: CASSLEQATGNTIYF. The CDR3 DNA is TGCGCCAGCAGCCTCGAACAGGCGACTGGAAACACCATATATTTT.

The V and J genes are TRBV29-1 and TRBJ2-2; 8 positions match TRBD2. This CDR3 is 14 amino acids long. Germline V gene data show CDR1 as SQVTM and CDR2 as ANQGSEA. Trimming removed 8 bases from V and 5 bases from J; junction bases left unmatched: 10. CDR3: CSTPGAGATGELFF. CDR3 DNA sequence: TGCAGCACACCGGGAGCGGGAGCAACCGGGGAGCTGTTTTTT.

On this clone: In the same sample, other DNA sequences code for this CDR3. The J gene is TRBJ2-7, the V gene TRBV4-2, with 9 bases fitting TRBD2. The CDR3 covers 16 residues. The ends lost 0 bases at V and 4 bases at J; junction bases unmatched: 7. Germline CDR1 and CDR2: LGHNA and YNFKEQ. The CDR3 reads CASSQDRLAGSYEQYF. The CDR3 DNA follows: TGTGCCAGCAGCCAAGATAGGCTAGCGGGATCATACGAGCAGTACTTC.

This clone appeared once. The rearrangement links TRBV5-6 to TRBJ1-1; TRBD1 aligns across 7 bases. Per germline, CDR1 SGHDT and CDR2 YYEEEE. The CDR3 covers 16 residues. The V and J ends lost 3 bases and 1 base, in that order; junction bases with no gene match: 9. CDR3: CASSWAPTGSNTEAFF. In DNA, the CDR3 is TGTGCCAGCAGCTGGGCCCCGACAGGGTCGAACACTGAAGCTTTCTTT.

This sequence joins TRBV7-2 and TRBJ2-3, with 12 bases aligning to TRBD2. CDR1 SGHTA and CDR2 FQGNSA come from the germline V gene. The CDR3 runs 16 residues. V lost 2 bases and J lost 5; bases outside the gene matches: 5. Written as DNA, the CDR3 is TGTGCCAGCAGCTTACCTAGCGGGAGGGGACGAGATACGCAGTATTTT. Encoded protein: CASSLPSGRGRDTQYF. The entire variable domain, with the rest obtained from reference TRBV7-2 and TRBJ2-3, is as follows: GAGVSQSPSNKVTEKGKDVELRCDPISGHTALYWYRQSLGQGLEFLIYFQGNSAPDKSGLPSDRFSAERTGGSVSTLTIQRTQQEDSAVYLCASSLPSGRGRDTQYFGPGTRLTVL.

V usage is TRBV10-3 and J usage is TRBJ2-5, with D perhaps TRBD2 (6 bases). The germline CDR1 and CDR2 sequences are ENHRY and SYGVKD. The CDR3 is made up of 14 amino acids. Trimming removed 6 bases from V and 4 bases from J, with 15 bases in between. CDR3 sequence (DNA): TGTGCCATCAGCTGGGACGTGGGGGGAGAGACCCAGTACTTC. This sequence encodes CAISWDVGGETQYF.

V is TRBV28 and J is TRBJ2-1, with a weak D call TRBD2 (5 bases). The V and J ends lost 2 bases and 5 bases respectively, with 7 bases between them. This CDR3 region has 13 residues. Germline lookup yields CDR1 MDHEN and CDR2 SYDVKM. CDR3 amino acids: CASSLRRNNEQFF. The DNA of the CDR3 is TGTGCCAGCAGTTTACGGAGGAACAATGAGCAGTTCTTC.

V and J are TRBV7-2 and TRBJ2-5; 8 bases fit TRBD1. This CDR3 has 12 residues. After removal of 5 bases from V and 6 bases from J, the junction contained 2 bases not matched to a gene. In germline, CDR1 is SGHTA, CDR2 FQGNSA. Here the CDR3 reads CASSDRGQTQYF. Here the CDR3 DNA reads TGTGCCAGCAGCGACAGGGGCCAGACCCAGTACTTC.

The V and J genes are TRBV30 and TRBJ1-2; 11 nucleotides match TRBD1. Trimming removed 7 bases from V and 6 bases from J; junction bases left unmatched: 25. The CDR3 consists of 19 residues. The germline V gene has CDR1 GTSNPN and CDR2 SVGIG (reference sequence). The DNA of the CDR3 is TGTGCCTTAAGTCCCAGTTTCCGTGTTCCGGACAGGGGGCATGATGGCTACACCTTC. This gives the protein CALSPSFRVPDRGHDGYTF.